These 2 T cell receptor beta chains share one sample of origin, sequenced in a study of blood T cell repertoires in COVID-19 (dated by TCRdb to 2019 to 2021). Library method: the immunoSEQ multiplex PCR assay. TCRdb retrieved this table from immuneACCESS and kept in-frame rearrangements only. Not all clones are present; in checked studies, unresolved V genes account for under half, and no reason is known for the remainder. The sample table contains about 55,000 clones; only one count was recorded for approximately 83% of them. The top ten clones comprise roughly 12% of the sample. Sequencing used peripheral blood. Receptors originate from a man aged 80 or over with COVID-19, enrolled during active disease.

This chain uses TRBV11-2 with TRBJ2-5; no firm D call. Germline CDR1 reads SGHAT; CDR2 reads FQNNGV. The CDR3 loop spans 14 amino acids. Trimming removed 1 base from V and 1 base from J, with 7 bases in between. The CDR3 DNA reads TGTGCCAGCAGCTTAGGGTACAGCCAAGAGACCCAGTACTTC. Translation gives CASSLGYSQETQYF.

The chain carries TRBV19 and TRBJ2-7; TRBD1 matches 7 bases. The germline gives CDR1 LNHDA, CDR2 SQIVND (reference sequence). The CDR3 is made up of 14 amino acids. With 6 bases clipped from V and 5 bases from J, the junction kept 10 bases outside the gene matches. DNA for the CDR3: TGTGCCAGTAGAACAACAGGGGCCAACCACGAGCAGTACTTC. Residues: CASRTTGANHEQYF.